Listed below are T cell receptor beta chains from one sample, sequenced in a study of blood T cell repertoires in COVID-19. Method: immunoSEQ multiplex PCR; TCRdb's copy keeps in-frame clones and lacks some. The sample includes about 130,000 clones, about 80% of them seen just once. Material: peripheral blood. Source of these receptors: a woman in her fifties or sixties with acute or convalescent COVID-19. Each CDR3 is given with its conserved first and last residue.

j_gene: TRBJ2-4; v_gene: TRBV14; CDR3aa: CASSHLGQGAKNIQYF
j_gene: TRBJ1-5; v_gene: TRBV2; CDR3aa: CASRDITPNQPQHF
j_gene: TRBJ2-3; v_gene: TRBV11-3; CDR3aa: CASSLDYRGTDTQYF
j_gene: TRBJ2-6; v_gene: TRBV6-1; CDR3aa: CASSGGQVAGANVLTF
j_gene: TRBJ1-4; v_gene: TRBV24-1; CDR3aa: CATSDQGQDGANEKLFF
j_gene: TRBJ2-1; v_gene: TRBV9; CDR3aa: CASSFQGGEQFF
j_gene: TRBJ2-7; v_gene: TRBV9; CDR3aa: CASSYSPGTVKYEQYF
j_gene: TRBJ1-4; v_gene: TRBV6-5; CDR3aa: CASSYEGGNEKLFF
j_gene: TRBJ1-2; v_gene: TRBV7-9; CDR3aa: CASSLPLNYGYTF
j_gene: TRBJ2-3; v_gene: TRBV30; CDR3aa: CACDRRIDTQYF
j_gene: TRBJ2-3; v_gene: TRBV3-1/TRBV3-2; CDR3aa: CASSPSGGATDTQYF
j_gene: TRBJ2-3; v_gene: TRBV3-1/TRBV3-2; CDR3aa: CASSRITSGATDTQYF
j_gene: TRBJ1-1; v_gene: TRBV2; CDR3aa: CARQFPGRQGNTEAFF
j_gene: TRBJ1-1; v_gene: TRBV5-8; CDR3aa: CASSLGARGNTEAFF
j_gene: TRBJ2-7; v_gene: TRBV6-1; CDR3aa: CASSETGLGEQYF
j_gene: TRBJ1-1; v_gene: TRBV19; CDR3aa: CASSIGSGQGSEAFF
j_gene: TRBJ1-2; v_gene: TRBV27; CDR3aa: CASCPADRGGYGYTF
j_gene: TRBJ1-1; v_gene: TRBV5-1; CDR3aa: CASSPQGQTTEAFF
j_gene: TRBJ1-1; v_gene: TRBV7-9; CDR3aa: CASSARGEDTEAFF
j_gene: TRBJ1-5; v_gene: TRBV6-1; CDR3aa: CASSEALQNQPQHF
j_gene: TRBJ1-2; v_gene: TRBV24-1; CDR3aa: CATSEDTYYGYTF
j_gene: TRBJ2-1; v_gene: TRBV19; CDR3aa: CASSMGWTGTNNEQFF